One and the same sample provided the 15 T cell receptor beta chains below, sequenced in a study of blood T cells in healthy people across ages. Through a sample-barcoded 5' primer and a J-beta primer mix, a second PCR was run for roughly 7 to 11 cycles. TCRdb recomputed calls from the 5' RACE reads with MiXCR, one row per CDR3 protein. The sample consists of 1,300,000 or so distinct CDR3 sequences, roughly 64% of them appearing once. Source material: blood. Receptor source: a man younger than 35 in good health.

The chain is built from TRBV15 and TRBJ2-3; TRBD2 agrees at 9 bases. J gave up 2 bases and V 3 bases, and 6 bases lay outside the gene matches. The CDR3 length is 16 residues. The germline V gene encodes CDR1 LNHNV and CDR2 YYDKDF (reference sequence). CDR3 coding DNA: TGTGCCACCAGCAGCCTAGGACTAGCGACCACAGATACGCAGTATTTT. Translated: CATSSLGLATTDTQYF. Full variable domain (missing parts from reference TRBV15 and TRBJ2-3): DAMVIQNPRYQVTQFGKPVTLSCSQTLNHNVMYWYQQKSSQAPKLLFHYYDKDFNNEADTPDNFQSRRPNTSFCFLDIRSPGLGDTAMYLCATSSLGLATTDTQYFGPGTRLTVL.

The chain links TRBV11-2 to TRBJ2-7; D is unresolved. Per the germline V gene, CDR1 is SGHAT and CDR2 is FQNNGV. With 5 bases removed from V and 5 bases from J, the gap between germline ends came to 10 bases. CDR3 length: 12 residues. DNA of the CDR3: TGTGCCAGCAGCCGATCCTTCGACGAGCAGTACTTC. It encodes CASSRSFDEQYF.

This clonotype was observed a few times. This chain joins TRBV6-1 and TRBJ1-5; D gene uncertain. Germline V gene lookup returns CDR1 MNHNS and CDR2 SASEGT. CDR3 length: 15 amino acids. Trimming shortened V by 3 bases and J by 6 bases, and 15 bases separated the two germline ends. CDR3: CASSEARGSGQPQHF. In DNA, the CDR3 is TGTGCCAGCAGTGAGGCTCGCGGGTCTGGTCAGCCCCAGCATTTT.

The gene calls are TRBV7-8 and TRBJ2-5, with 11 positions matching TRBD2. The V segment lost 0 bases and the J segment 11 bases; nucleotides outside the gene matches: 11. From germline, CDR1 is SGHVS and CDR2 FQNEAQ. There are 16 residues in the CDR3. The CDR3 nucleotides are TGTGCCAGCAGCTTAGCGGAACTAGCGGGAGTACACGAACAGTACTTC. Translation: CASSLAELAGVHEQYF.

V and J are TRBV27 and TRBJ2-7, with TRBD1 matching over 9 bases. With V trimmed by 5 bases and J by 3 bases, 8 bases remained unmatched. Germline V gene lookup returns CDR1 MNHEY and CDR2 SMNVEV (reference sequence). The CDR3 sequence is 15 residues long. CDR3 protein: CASSLTGGVVYEQYF. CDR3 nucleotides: TGTGCCAGCAGTCTAACAGGGGGCGTTGTCTACGAGCAGTACTTC.

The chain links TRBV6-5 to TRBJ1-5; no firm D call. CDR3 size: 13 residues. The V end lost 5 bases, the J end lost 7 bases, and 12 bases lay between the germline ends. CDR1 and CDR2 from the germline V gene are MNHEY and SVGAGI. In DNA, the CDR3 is TGTGCCAGCAGTGCTAGAGAAGGGCAGCCCCAGCATTTT. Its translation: CASSAREGQPQHF.

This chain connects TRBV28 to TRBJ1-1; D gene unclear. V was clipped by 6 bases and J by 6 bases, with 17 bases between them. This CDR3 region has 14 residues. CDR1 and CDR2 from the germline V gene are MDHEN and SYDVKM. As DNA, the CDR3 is TGTGCCAGCAGCCCAATCCTCGGAGCAGCTGAAGCTTTCTTT. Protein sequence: CASSPILGAAEAFF. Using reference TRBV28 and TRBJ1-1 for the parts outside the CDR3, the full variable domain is DVKVTQSSRYLVKRTGEKVFLECVQDMDHENMFWYRQDPGLGLRLIYFSYDVKMKEKGDIPEGYSVSREKKERFSLILESASTNQTSMYLCASSPILGAAEAFFGQGTRLTVV.

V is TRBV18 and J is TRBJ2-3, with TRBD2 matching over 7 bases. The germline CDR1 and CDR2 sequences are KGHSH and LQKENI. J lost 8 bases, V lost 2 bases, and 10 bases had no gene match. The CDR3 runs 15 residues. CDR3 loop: CASSPESSGRATQYF. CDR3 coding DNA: TGTGCCAGCTCACCAGAGTCTAGCGGCCGTGCTACGCAGTATTTT.

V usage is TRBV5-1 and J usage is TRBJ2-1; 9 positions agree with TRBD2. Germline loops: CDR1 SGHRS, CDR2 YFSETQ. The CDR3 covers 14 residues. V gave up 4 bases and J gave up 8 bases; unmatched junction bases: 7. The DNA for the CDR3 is TGCGCCAGCAGCCCAGTAGCGGGAGCCGATGAGCAGTTCTTC. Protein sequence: CASSPVAGADEQFF.

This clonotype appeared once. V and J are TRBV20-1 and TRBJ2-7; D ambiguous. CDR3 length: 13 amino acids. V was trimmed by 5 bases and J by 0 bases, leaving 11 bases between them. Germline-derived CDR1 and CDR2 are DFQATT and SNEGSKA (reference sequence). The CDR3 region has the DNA TGCAGTGCTTTCTCCAGAAGCTCCTACGAGCAGTACTTC. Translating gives CSAFSRSSYEQYF.

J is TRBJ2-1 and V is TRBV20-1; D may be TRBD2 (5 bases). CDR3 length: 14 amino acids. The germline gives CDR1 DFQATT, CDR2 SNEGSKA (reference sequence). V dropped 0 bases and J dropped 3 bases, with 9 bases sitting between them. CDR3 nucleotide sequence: TGCAGTGCTAGAGATAGCGCAAACTACAATGAGCAGTTCTTC. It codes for CSARDSANYNEQFF.

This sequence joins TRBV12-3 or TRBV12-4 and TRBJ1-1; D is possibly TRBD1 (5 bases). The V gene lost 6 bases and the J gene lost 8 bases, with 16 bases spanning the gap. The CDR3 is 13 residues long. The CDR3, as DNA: TGTGCCAGCAGCTACAGTGGGACCTTCGAAGCTTTCTTT. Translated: CASSYSGTFEAFF.

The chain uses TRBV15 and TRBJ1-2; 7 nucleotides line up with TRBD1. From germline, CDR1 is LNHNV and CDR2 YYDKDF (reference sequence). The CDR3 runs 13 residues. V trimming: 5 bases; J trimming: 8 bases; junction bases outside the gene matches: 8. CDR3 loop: CATSFRQGGGYTF. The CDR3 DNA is TGTGCCACCAGCTTCCGACAGGGCGGGGGCTACACCTTC.

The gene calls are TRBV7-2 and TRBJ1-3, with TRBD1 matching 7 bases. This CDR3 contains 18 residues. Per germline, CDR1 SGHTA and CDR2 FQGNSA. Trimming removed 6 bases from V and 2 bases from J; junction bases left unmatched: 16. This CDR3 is CASRFGTERQRAGNTIYF. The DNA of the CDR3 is TGTGCCAGCAGATTCGGGACAGAAAGACAGAGGGCTGGAAACACCATATATTTT.

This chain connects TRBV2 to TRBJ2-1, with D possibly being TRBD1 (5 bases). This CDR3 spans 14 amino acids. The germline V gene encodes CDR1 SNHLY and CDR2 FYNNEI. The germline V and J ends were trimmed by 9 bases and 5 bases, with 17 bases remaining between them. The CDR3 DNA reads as TGTGCCAGAGCCAGGGAAGGTACTAACAATGAGCAGTTCTTC. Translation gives CARAREGTNNEQFF.